These 16 T cell receptor beta chains were all obtained from the same sample, sequenced in a study of blood T cell repertoires in COVID-19. Clones were sequenced by immunoSEQ multiplex PCR, and TCRdb holds only the in-frame ones, with some missing. The sample yields 70,000 to 95,000 clones, 89% seen once. Sequencing was carried out using peripheral blood. These receptors were taken from a man in his fifties with COVID-19, enrolled during active disease.

The chain has TRBV6-5 and TRBJ2-7; 7 bases map to TRBD2. Germline V gene lookup returns CDR1 MNHEY and CDR2 SVGAGI. This CDR3 has 14 amino acids. Trimming cost V 8 bases and J 3 bases; bases outside gene matches: 10. As DNA, the CDR3 is TGTGCCAGCGGGGGGGAGAAAGAGGGCTACGAGCAGTACTTC. Amino acid sequence: CASGGEKEGYEQYF.

The chain links TRBV28 to TRBJ1-2; tentative D call: TRBD1 (5 bases). CDR3 size: 13 residues. Germline lookup yields CDR1 MDHEN and CDR2 SYDVKM. The V end lost 8 bases, the J end lost 1 base, and 11 bases lay between the germline ends. This chain's CDR3 is CASGRGLNYGYTF. CDR3 bases: TGTGCCAGCGGGCGGGGCCTTAACTATGGCTACACCTTC.

The chain recombines TRBV5-6 with TRBJ2-3, with D possibly TRBD2 on 7 matching bases. Germline-derived CDR1 and CDR2 are SGHDT and YYEEEE. Trimming removed 2 bases from V and 0 bases from J, with 10 bases in between. The CDR3 covers 15 residues. The CDR3 region has the DNA TGTGCCAGCAGCTTCCGGGGGGCTAGCACAGATACGCAGTATTTT. This codes for CASSFRGASTDTQYF.

This chain links TRBV7-2 with TRBJ2-7; D possibly corresponds to TRBD1 (6 bases). This CDR3 has 14 amino acids. V was cut by 5 bases and J by 2 bases, with 13 bases left in between. Germline values: CDR1 SGHTA, CDR2 FQGNSA. The chain's CDR3 is CASSLVTGPYEQYF. In nucleotides, the CDR3 is TGTGCCAGCAGCCTAGTGACAGGTCCCTACGAGCAGTACTTC.

The chain carries TRBV7-2 and TRBJ1-5; D is possibly TRBD1 (6 bases). The CDR3 spans 14 residues. The V gene lost 7 bases and the J gene lost 5 bases, with 15 bases spanning the gap. Germline CDR1 reads SGHTA; CDR2 reads FQGNSA. CDR3 loop: CASTGSQGHQPQHF. The CDR3 DNA sequence: TGTGCCAGCACCGGGTCACAGGGCCATCAGCCCCAGCATTTT. The full variable domain, completed using reference TRBV7-2 and TRBJ1-5, is GAGVSQSPSNKVTEKGKDVELRCDPISGHTALYWYRQSLGQGLEFLIYFQGNSAPDKSGLPSDRFSAERTGGSVSTLTIQRTQQEDSAVYLCASTGSQGHQPQHFGDGTRLSIL.

This chain connects TRBV2 to TRBJ1-2, with 7 positions matching TRBD1. CDR1 is SNHLY and CDR2 is FYNNEI in the germline V gene. Trimming at V came to 7 bases and at J to 4 bases, leaving 9 bases not matched to a gene. The CDR3 totals 14 residues. DNA of the CDR3: TGTGCCAGCAATTCGGGCAGGGGGGCCTATGGCTACACCTTC. Translation gives CASNSGRGAYGYTF.

This clone has only a few counts. The chain links TRBV19 to TRBJ2-5; TRBD1 is a possible D gene (6 bases). Germline lookup yields CDR1 LNHDA and CDR2 SQIVND (reference sequence). The CDR3 runs 14 residues. V lost 3 bases and J 6 bases, leaving 14 bases between the germline ends. DNA for the CDR3: TGTGCCAGTAGTATCCAGGGGAGTGGAAAGACCCAGTACTTC. It is translated as CASSIQGSGKTQYF.

DNA of the CDR3: TGTGCCTGGAAATCTAGGGGGCGTGGCTATGGCTACACCTTC. Its translation is CAWKSRGRGYGYTF. This rearrangement joins TRBV30 to TRBJ1-2; 7 bases are shared with TRBD1. Germline V gene sequence: CDR1 GTSNPN, CDR2 SVGIG (reference sequence). J lost 4 bases, V lost 4 bases, and 9 bases had no gene match. The CDR3 consists of 14 residues.

In nucleotides, the CDR3 is TGTGCCAGCAGTTACTCGACAGGGCCCTACACCTTC. This translates into CASSYSTGPYTF. The V gene is TRBV6-5, the J gene TRBJ1-2; TRBD1 matches at 7 bases. V shed 0 bases, J shed 10 bases, and the junction held 2 bases outside the gene matches. The CDR3 is 12 residues long. CDR1 and CDR2 from the germline V gene are MNHEY and SVGAGI.

This clone was recorded only once. The rearrangement joins TRBV19 to TRBJ1-4; 7 bases fit TRBD1. The trim removed 7 bases at V and 6 bases at J, leaving 8 bases unmatched. The germline V gene has CDR1 LNHDA and CDR2 SQIVND (reference sequence). The CDR3 consists of 14 residues. CDR3 residues: CASNPTGRDEKLFF. CDR3 DNA sequence: TGTGCCAGTAACCCGACAGGGAGAGATGAAAAACTGTTTTTT.

This chain uses TRBV5-1 with TRBJ2-2; no clear D. Germline V gene data show CDR1 as SGHRS and CDR2 as YFSETQ. The germline V and J ends were trimmed by 0 bases and 0 bases, with 9 bases remaining between them. The CDR3 has 16 residues. Here the CDR3 DNA reads TGCGCCAGCAGCTTGGTCGTCAGCGCGAACACCGGGGAGCTGTTTTTT. The encoded protein is CASSLVVSANTGELFF.

This sequence joins TRBV5-4 and TRBJ1-3, with D possibly being TRBD1 (5 bases). Per the germline V gene, CDR1 is SGHNT and CDR2 is YYREEE (reference sequence). There are 17 residues in the CDR3. The V end lost 0 bases, the J end lost 1 base, and 14 bases lay between the germline ends. The CDR3 loop is CASSLVGGRGSGNTIYF. Here the CDR3 DNA reads TGTGCCAGCAGCTTGGTAGGAGGGCGGGGGTCTGGAAACACCATATATTTT.

The V call is TRBV9, the J call TRBJ1-2, with a tentative D call TRBD1 (5 bases). CDR1 and CDR2 (germline): SGDLS, YYNGEE. V dropped 4 bases and J dropped 8 bases, with 21 bases sitting between them. The CDR3 totals 15 residues. The CDR3 nucleotides read TGTGCCAGCAGCACGCAACCTACCAGGGCTGGGGGCTACACCTTC. Translating it yields CASSTQPTRAGGYTF.

The genes are TRBV11-2 and TRBJ2-5; no reliable D call. The CDR3 length is 13 residues. CDR1 and CDR2 from the germline V gene are SGHAT and FQNNGV. Between the trimmed V and J ends, which lost 2 bases and 1 base, there was a span of 5 bases. The CDR3 DNA reads as TGTGCCAGCAGCTTATACAGCCAAGAGACCCAGTACTTC. Its protein product is CASSLYSQETQYF.

V is TRBV7-6 and J is TRBJ1-4, with D perhaps matching TRBD1 (6 bases). The germline gives CDR1 SGHVS, CDR2 FNYEAQ. Between the trimmed V and J ends, which lost 5 bases and 2 bases, there was a span of 9 bases. This CDR3 comprises 14 residues. The CDR3 reads CASSLTGTNEKLFF. CDR3 DNA: TGTGCCAGCAGCCTCACAGGGACTAATGAAAAACTGTTTTTT.

V usage is TRBV19 and J usage is TRBJ2-3, with 7 bases matching TRBD1. Germline CDR1 LNHDA, CDR2 SQIVND (reference sequence). The V gene end was trimmed by 3 bases and the J gene end by 5 bases; junction bases not matched to a gene: 17. The CDR3 length is 18 residues. The CDR3 region is CASSIRKDRRPQGDTQYF. CDR3 nucleotide sequence: TGTGCCAGTAGTATTAGGAAGGACAGGAGACCCCAGGGAGATACGCAGTATTTT.